This entry features one T cell receptor (beta chain) sequence. As processed by the authors: The assay estimated nucleated cells by amplifying reference gene primers. The assay was immunoSEQ multiplex PCR, and TCRdb's table has in-frame clones only and misses some. The D gene and trimming were derived from the DNA, and the V and J assignments and clone size from that table. Of some 120,000 clones listed, over 75% are singletons. J lost 2 bases, V lost 3 bases, and 6 bases had no gene match. The CDR3 is 15 residues long. Looked up from germline, CDR1 is LGHNA and CDR2 is YNFKEQ. The sample comes from a study of blood T cell repertoires in COVID-19. Seattle enrolled patients during active infection and tracked them longitudinally.

Sequenced material: peripheral blood. The receptor comes from a man aged 25 to 45 with COVID-19, enrolled during active disease. The J gene is TRBJ2-7, the V gene TRBV4-2, with 8 bases matching TRBD1. CDR3 nucleotides: TGTGCCAGCAGCCAGACCCAGGGGGCCCCCTACGAGCAGTACTTC. Translated, it gives CASSQTQGAPYEQYF.